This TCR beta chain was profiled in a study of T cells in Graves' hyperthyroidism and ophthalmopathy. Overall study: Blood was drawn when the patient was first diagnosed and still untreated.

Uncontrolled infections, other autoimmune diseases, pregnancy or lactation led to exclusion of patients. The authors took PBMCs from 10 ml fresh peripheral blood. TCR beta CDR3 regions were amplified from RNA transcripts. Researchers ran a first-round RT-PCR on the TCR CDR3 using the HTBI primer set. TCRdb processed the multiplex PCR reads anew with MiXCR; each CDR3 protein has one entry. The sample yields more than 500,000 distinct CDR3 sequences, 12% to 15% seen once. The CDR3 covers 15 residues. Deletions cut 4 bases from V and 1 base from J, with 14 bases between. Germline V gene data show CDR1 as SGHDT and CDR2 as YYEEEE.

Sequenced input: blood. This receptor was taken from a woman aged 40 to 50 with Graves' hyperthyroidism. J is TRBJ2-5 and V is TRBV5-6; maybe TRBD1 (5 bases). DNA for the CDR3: TGTGCCAGCAGCGCACGGCAGGGATTCCAAGAGACCCAGTACTTC. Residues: CASSARQGFQETQYF.